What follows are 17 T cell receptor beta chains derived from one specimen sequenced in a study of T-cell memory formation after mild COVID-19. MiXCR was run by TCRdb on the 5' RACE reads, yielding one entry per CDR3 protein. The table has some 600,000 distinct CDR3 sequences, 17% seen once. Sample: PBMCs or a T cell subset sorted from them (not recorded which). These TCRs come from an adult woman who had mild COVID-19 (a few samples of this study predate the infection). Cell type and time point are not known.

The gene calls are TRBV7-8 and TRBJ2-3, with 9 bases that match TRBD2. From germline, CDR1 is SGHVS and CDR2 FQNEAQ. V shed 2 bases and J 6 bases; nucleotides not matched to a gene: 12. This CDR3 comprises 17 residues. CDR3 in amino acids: CASSLHTSGSLRDTQYF. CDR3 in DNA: TGTGCCAGCAGCTTACACACTAGCGGGTCCCTCAGGGATACGCAGTATTTT.

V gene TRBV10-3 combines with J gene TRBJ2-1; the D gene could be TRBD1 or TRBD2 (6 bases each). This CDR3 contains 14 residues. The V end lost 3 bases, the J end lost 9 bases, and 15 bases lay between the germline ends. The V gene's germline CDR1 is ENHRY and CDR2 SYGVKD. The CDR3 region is CAISDRGERSEQFF. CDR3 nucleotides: TGTGCCATCAGTGATAGGGGGGAAAGGAGTGAGCAGTTCTTC.

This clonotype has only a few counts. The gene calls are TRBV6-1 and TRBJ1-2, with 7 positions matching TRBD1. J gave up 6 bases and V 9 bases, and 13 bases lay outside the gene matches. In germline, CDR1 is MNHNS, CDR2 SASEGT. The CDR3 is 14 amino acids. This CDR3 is CASLRSDRADGYTF. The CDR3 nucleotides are TGTGCCAGTTTAAGGTCTGACAGGGCGGATGGCTACACCTTC.

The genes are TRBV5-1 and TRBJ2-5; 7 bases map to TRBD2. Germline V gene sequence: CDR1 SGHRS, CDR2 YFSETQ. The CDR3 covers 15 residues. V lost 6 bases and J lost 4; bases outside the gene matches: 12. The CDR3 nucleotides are TGCGCCAGCACCCCAGCGGGGCCCTTGAGAGAGACCCAGTACTTC. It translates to CASTPAGPLRETQYF.

The CDR3 reads CASSYSGRGPYNEQFF. The CDR3, as DNA: TGTGCCAGCAGTTACTCTGGCAGGGGCCCCTACAATGAGCAGTTCTTC. The chain combines TRBV6-5 with TRBJ2-1, with D tentatively TRBD1 (6 bases). V was shortened by 0 bases and J by 2 bases, with 11 bases between the two germline ends. Germline V gives CDR1 MNHEY, CDR2 SVGAGI. The CDR3 runs to 16 residues.

In DNA, the CDR3 is TGTGCCAGCAGTGAAGGGGGACTCTATAATTCACCCCTCCACTTT. Amino acids: CASSEGGLYNSPLHF. The rearrangement joins TRBV2 to TRBJ1-6; D possibly corresponds to TRBD1 (5 bases). The CDR3 consists of 15 residues. Germline assignment: CDR1 SNHLY and CDR2 FYNNEI. V lost 1 base to trimming and J lost 3 bases, with 7 bases between them.

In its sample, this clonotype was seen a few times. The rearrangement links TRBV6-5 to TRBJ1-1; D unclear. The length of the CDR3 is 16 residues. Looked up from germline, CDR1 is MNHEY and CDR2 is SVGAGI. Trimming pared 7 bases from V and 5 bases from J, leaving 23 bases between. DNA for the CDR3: TGTGCCAGCAAAAGTCCCTCGAACCCAACGGGGACTGAAGCTTTCTTT. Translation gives CASKSPSNPTGTEAFF.

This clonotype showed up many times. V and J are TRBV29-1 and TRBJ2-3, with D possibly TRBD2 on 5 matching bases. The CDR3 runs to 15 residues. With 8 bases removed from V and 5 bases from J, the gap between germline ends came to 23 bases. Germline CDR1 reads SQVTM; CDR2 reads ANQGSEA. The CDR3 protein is CSTALLGQRGDTQYF. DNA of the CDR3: TGCAGCACCGCACTGCTAGGCCAACGGGGAGATACGCAGTATTTT.

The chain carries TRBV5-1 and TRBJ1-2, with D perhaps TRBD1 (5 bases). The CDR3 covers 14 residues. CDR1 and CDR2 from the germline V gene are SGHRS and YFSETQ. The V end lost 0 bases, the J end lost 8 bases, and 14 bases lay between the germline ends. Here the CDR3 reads CASSLARQGNGYTF. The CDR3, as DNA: TGCGCCAGCAGCTTGGCCCGGCAGGGAAACGGCTACACCTTC.

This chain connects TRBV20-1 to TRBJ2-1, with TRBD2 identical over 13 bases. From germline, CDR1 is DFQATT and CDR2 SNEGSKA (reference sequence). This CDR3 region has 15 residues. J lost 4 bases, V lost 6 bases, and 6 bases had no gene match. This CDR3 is CSATLAGGGYNEQFF. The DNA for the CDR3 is TGCAGTGCGACACTAGCGGGAGGGGGTTACAATGAGCAGTTCTTC.

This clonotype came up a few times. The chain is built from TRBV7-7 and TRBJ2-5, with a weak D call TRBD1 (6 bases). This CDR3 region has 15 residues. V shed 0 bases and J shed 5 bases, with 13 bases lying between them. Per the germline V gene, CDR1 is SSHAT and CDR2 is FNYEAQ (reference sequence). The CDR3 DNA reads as TGTGCCAGCAGCTTAGCGACAGGTTTTAGGGAGACCCAGTACTTC. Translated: CASSLATGFRETQYF.

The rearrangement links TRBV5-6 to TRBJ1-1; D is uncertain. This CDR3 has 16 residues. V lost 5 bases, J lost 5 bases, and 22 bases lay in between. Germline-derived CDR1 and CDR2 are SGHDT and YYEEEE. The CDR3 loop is CASSKSYYTRRTEAFF. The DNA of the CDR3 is TGTGCCAGCAGTAAATCATACTACACCCGAAGGACTGAAGCTTTCTTT.

CDR3 sequence reads: CASSVGGGRNSPLHF. The CDR3 DNA reads TGTGCCAGCAGCGTAGGGGGAGGGCGGAATTCACCCCTCCACTTT. This rearrangement joins TRBV9 to TRBJ1-6; D is uncertain. Looked up from germline, CDR1 is SGDLS and CDR2 is YYNGEE. This CDR3 is built from 15 residues. Trimming pared 0 bases from V and 7 bases from J, leaving 11 bases between.

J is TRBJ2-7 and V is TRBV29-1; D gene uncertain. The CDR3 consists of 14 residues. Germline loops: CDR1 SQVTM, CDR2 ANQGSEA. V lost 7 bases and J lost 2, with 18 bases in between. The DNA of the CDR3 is TGCAGCGCTATGTTGGTTCGGCCTCCCTACGAGCAGTACTTC. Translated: CSAMLVRPPYEQYF.

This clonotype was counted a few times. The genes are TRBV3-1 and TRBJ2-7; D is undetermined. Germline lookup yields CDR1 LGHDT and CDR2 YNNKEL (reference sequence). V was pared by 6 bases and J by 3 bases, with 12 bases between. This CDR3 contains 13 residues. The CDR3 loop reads CASSLLMGYEQYF. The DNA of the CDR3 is TGTGCCAGCAGTCTCCTGATGGGCTACGAGCAGTACTTC.

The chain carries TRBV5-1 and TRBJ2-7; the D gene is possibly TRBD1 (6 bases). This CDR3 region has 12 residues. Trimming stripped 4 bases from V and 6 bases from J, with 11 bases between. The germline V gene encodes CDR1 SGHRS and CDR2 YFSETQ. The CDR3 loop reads CASSPQQGEQYF. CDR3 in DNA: TGCGCCAGCAGCCCGCAACAGGGCGAGCAGTACTTC.

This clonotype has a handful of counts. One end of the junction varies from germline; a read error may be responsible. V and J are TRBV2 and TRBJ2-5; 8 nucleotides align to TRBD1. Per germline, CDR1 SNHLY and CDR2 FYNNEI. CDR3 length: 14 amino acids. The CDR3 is CASREAQGAETQYF. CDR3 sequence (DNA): TGTGCCAGCAGAGAAGCCCAGGGGGCAGAGACCCAGTACTTC.